These T cell receptor beta chains were read from a single sample in a study of cytomegalovirus exposure and HLA in healthy donors. The table came from immunoSEQ multiplex PCR; TCRdb's copy has only in-frame clones and leaves some out. The table includes approximately 140,000 clones, roughly two thirds detected once. Sequences were obtained from PBMCs. These receptors originate from a woman aged 40 to 50 in good health and CMV-seronegative. Each CDR3 is given with its conserved first and last residue. D genes are given only for firm matches. Expanded clones are given a class, and other clones once, few, many or no size at all.

D,size,J,V,length,DNA,CDR3
-,-,TRBJ2-5,TRBV7-2,12,TGTGCCAGCAGCACTTCGGAGGGGCGTCGGTACTTC,CASSTSEGRRYF
-,-,TRBJ1-3,TRBV6-6,15,TGTGCCAGCAGTAACACAGGGTCTTCTGGAAACACCATATATTTT,CASSNTGSSGNTIYF
TRBD2,-,TRBJ2-3,TRBV15,14,TGTGCCACCAGCGACGGGGGGGGCACAGATACGCAGTATTTT,CATSDGGGTDTQYF
TRBD1,once,TRBJ1-2,TRBV5-5,16,TGTGCCAGCAGCCTCACGCCGGGACAGGAGAGTTATGGCTACACCTTC,CASSLTPGQESYGYTF
-,-,TRBJ1-1,TRBV4-2,13,TGTGCCAGCAGCCTGCCAGGGTCAAATGAAGCTTTCTTT,CASSLPGSNEAFF
-,-,TRBJ2-5,TRBV6-1,12,TGTGCCAGCAGTGAATTTGGCGAGACCCAGTACTTC,CASSEFGETQYF
TRBD1,-,TRBJ2-5,TRBV4-1,19,TGCGCCAGCAGCCAAGCGGACAGGGTTGGTTTCGTCGAACAAGAGACCCAGTACTTC,CASSQADRVGFVEQETQYF
TRBD2,once,TRBJ2-3,TRBV5-1,15,TGCGCCAGCAGCCCATCTAGCGGGGGCACAGATACGCAGTATTTT,CASSPSSGGTDTQYF
TRBD1,-,TRBJ2-4,TRBV5-1,15,TGCGCCAGTAGCAGTTTAACGAGGGACAGGGACATTCAGTACTTC,CASSSLTRDRDIQYF
TRBD2,-,TRBJ2-3,TRBV5-1,13,TGCGCCAGCAGGCTCGGGGGGGCAGATACGCAGTATTTT,CASRLGGADTQYF
TRBD1,few,TRBJ2-5,TRBV5-1,13,TGCGCCAGCAGCGGGGACAGGCAAGAGACCCAGTACTTC,CASSGDRQETQYF
-,few,TRBJ1-3,TRBV5-1,15,TGCGCCAGCAGCTTGCAGGGCGTCTCTGGAAACACCATATATTTT,CASSLQGVSGNTIYF
TRBD1,-,TRBJ1-2,TRBV2,13,TGTGCCAGCAGATTAGGGGGCTACTATGGCTACACCTTC,CASRLGGYYGYTF
TRBD1,-,TRBJ2-7,TRBV6-6,12,TGTGCCAGCTCTGGGACAGCCTACGAGCAATACTTC,CASSGTAYEQYF
-,-,TRBJ1-5,TRBV7-6,15,TGTGCCAGCAGCTTAGGGGGCCGGTGGGGTCAGCCCCAGCATTTT,CASSLGGRWGQPQHF
TRBD1,-,TRBJ1-2,TRBV5-4,13,TGTGCCAGCAGCTTGCAGGGGGCAAGTGGCTACACCTTC,CASSLQGASGYTF
-,-,TRBJ1-4,TRBV28,17,TGTGCCAGCAGTTTATGGCCCGGGGATGCAACTAATGAAAAACTGTTTTTT,CASSLWPGDATNEKLFF
TRBD1,-,TRBJ1-1,TRBV5-5,16,TGTGCCAGCATCCTGGGGGTGGACAGGGGGAAACCTGAAGCTTTCTTT,CASILGVDRGKPEAFF
TRBD1,-,TRBJ2-3,TRBV6-1,15,TGTGCCAGCAGTGAAACAGGGGGAAGAGGAGATACGCAGTATTTT,CASSETGGRGDTQYF
-,-,TRBJ1-6,TRBV6-5,16,TGTGCCAGCAGTTCCCAGGGTCAGTCCTATAATTCACCCCTCCACTTT,CASSSQGQSYNSPLHF
TRBD1,few,TRBJ1-5,TRBV5-1,15,TGCGCCAGCAGCTTGGGGACAGGGAGCAATCAGCCCCAGCATTTT,CASSLGTGSNQPQHF
TRBD2,-,TRBJ2-3,TRBV7-2,14,TGTGCCAGCAGCCCATCGGGGGGTGAGGATACGCAGTATTTT,CASSPSGGEDTQYF
TRBD1,few,TRBJ1-1,TRBV10-3,15,TGTGCCATCAGCCGACAGGGAAAAGGGGACACTGAAGCTTTCTTT,CAISRQGKGDTEAFF
-,-,TRBJ1-5,TRBV4-2,15,TGTGCCAGCAGCCAATCGCAGGAGGAATGGCAGCCCCAGCATTTT,CASSQSQEEWQPQHF
TRBD2,-,TRBJ2-3,TRBV5-1,15,TGCGCCAGCAGCTTGGAGGGGACTAGTCTAGATACGCAGTATTTT,CASSLEGTSLDTQYF
TRBD2,-,TRBJ2-5,TRBV19,15,TGTGCCAGTAGTATCAGCGGGGGGGCCCGTGAGACCCAGTACTTC,CASSISGGARETQYF
TRBD1,-,TRBJ1-2,TRBV7-8,13,TGTGCCAGCAGCTCAAGAAACAGGGGGGGCTACACCTTC,CASSSRNRGGYTF
-,-,TRBJ2-3,TRBV5-6,17,TGTGCCAGCAGCTTGGAGTTCGAGGTTAGTGGCGCGGATACGCAGTATTTT,CASSLEFEVSGADTQYF
TRBD2,-,TRBJ2-2,TRBV28,18,TGTGCCAGCAGTTTCTACGCCCGCGGGGGGGCCCCCACCGGGGAGCTGTTTTTT,CASSFYARGGAPTGELFF
TRBD1,once,TRBJ1-4,TRBV2,15,TGTGCCAGCAGTCCCTCAGGGGGCCCGAATGAAAAACTGTTTTTT,CASSPSGGPNEKLFF
TRBD1,-,TRBJ1-4,TRBV7-9,16,TGTTCCAGCAGCTTCCCGGGACAGGGCCGGGATGAAAAACTGTTTTTT,CSSSFPGQGRDEKLFF
TRBD1,-,TRBJ1-1,TRBV28,20,TGTGCCAGCAGTAACCTCTATCCGAGGACAGGGTATTTTTTGAACACTGAAGCTTTCTTT,CASSNLYPRTGYFLNTEAFF
TRBD1,-,TRBJ2-3,TRBV5-1,15,TGCGCCAGCAGCTTGGAGGACAGGGCGGTAGATACGCAGTATTTT,CASSLEDRAVDTQYF
TRBD1,-,TRBJ2-1,TRBV2,14,TGTGCCACTAAATCCGGGACAGGGACTTCTGAGCAGTTCTTC,CATKSGTGTSEQFF
TRBD1,few,TRBJ1-1,TRBV12-5,15,TGTGCTAGTGGTTCCGGACAGGGGGCCGACACTGAAGCTTTCTTT,CASGSGQGADTEAFF
-,-,TRBJ1-3,TRBV15,14,TGTGCCACCAGCAGGGACAAAGATGGAAACACCATATATTTT,CATSRDKDGNTIYF
-,-,TRBJ2-1,TRBV7-9,14,TGTGCCAGCAGCTCACCCCGGGGTTACAATGAGCAGTTCTTC,CASSSPRGYNEQFF
-,-,TRBJ2-3,TRBV7-9,15,TGTGCCAGCAACCCCCCTGCCAGGCGCACAGATACGCAGTATTTT,CASNPPARRTDTQYF
TRBD2,-,TRBJ2-2,TRBV9,16,TGTGCCAGCAGCGTAGGGGGCGGGGGAGGAACCGGGGAGCTGTTTTTT,CASSVGGGGGTGELFF